This TCR beta chain was identified in a study of shared clonotypes between healthy human individuals. In the study overall: Serving as donors were two women and a few men, whose ages spanned 18 to 49. CD4 naive cells filled three plates per donor, CD4 memory three, CD8 naive two and CD8 memory one.

Donors had no recently reported acute infections or vaccinations and were HIV-negative. This CDR3 contains 16 residues. The V gene's germline CDR1 is MDHEN and CDR2 SYDVKM. V gave up 6 bases and J gave up 6 bases; unmatched junction bases: 14. TCRdb's copy holds only in-frame clones and misses some; the assay was immunoSEQ multiplex PCR. This repertoire shows about 2.4 million clones, 85% to 95% found once; its top ten account for more than 0.12%. What was sequenced was naive CD4+ T cells sorted from blood. Subset described: CD45RA+ positively selected. The rearrangement joins TRBV28 to TRBJ1-5; 7 bases match TRBD1. This TCR derives from a man younger than 35 in good health. The CDR3 protein is CASSGFRQGRGQPQHF. CDR3 DNA sequence: TGTGCCAGCAGCGGGTTCAGACAGGGTCGGGGTCAGCCCCAGCATTTT.